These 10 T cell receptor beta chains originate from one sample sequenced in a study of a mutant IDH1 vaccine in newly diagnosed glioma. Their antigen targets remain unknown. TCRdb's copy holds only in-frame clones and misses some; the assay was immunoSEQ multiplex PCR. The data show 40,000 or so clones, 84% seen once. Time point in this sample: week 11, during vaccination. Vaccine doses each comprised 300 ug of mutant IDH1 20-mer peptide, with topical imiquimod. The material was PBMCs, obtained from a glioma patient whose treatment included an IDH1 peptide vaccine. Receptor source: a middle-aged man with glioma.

As DNA, the CDR3 is TGTGCCACCAAGGGACCTCTAATCGGGGATACGCAGTATTTT. This encodes CATKGPLIGDTQYF. The V and J genes are TRBV10-3 and TRBJ2-3; possibly TRBD1 or TRBD2 for D (5 bases each). Between the trimmed V and J ends, which lost 10 bases and 6 bases, there was a span of 20 bases. Looked up from germline, CDR1 is ENHRY and CDR2 is SYGVKD. The CDR3 runs 14 residues.

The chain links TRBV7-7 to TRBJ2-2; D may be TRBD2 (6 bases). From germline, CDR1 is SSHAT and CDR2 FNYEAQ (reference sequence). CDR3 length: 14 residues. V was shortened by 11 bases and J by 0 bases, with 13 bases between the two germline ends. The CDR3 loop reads CAGGEVPNTGELFF. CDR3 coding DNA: TGTGCCGGAGGGGAGGTCCCGAACACCGGGGAGCTGTTTTTT.

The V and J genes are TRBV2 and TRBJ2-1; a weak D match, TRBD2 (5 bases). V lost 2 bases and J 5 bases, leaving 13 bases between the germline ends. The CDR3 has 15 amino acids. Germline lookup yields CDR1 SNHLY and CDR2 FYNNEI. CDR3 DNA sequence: TGTGCCAGCAGTGAATCACGTGGACTGAACAATGAGCAGTTCTTC. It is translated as CASSESRGLNNEQFF.

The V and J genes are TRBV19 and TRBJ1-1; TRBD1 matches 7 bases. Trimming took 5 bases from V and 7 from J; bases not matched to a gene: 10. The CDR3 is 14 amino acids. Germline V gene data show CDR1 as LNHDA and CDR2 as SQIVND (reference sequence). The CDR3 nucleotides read TGTGCCAGTAGTGAGCCCACAGGGGTTTTTGAAGCTTTCTTT. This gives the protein CASSEPTGVFEAFF.

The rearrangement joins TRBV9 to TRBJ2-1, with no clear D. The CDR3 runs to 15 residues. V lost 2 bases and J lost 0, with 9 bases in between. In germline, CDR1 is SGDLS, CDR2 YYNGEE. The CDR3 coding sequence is TGTGCCAGCAGCGTTGGTGCTAGCTCCTACAATGAGCAGTTCTTC. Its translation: CASSVGASSYNEQFF.

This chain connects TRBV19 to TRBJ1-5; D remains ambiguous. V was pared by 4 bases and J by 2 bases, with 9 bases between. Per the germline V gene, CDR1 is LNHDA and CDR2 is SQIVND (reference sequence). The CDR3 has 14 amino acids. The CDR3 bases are TGTGCCAGTAGTAGCCGGGCGGGCAATCAGCCCCAGCATTTT. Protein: CASSSRAGNQPQHF.

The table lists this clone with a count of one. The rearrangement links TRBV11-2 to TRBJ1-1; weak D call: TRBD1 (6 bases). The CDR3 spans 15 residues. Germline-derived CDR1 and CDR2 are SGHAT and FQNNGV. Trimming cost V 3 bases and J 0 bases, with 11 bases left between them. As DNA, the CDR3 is TGTGCCAGCAGCTTCTTCGGACAGATGAACACTGAAGCTTTCTTT. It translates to CASSFFGQMNTEAFF.

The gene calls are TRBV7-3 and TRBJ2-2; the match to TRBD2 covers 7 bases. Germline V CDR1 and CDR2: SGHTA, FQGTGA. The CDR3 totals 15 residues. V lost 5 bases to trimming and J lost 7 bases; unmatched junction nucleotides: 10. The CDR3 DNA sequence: TGTGCCAGCAGCCCCATGGGGGGAGGGCGCGGGGAGCTGTTTTTT. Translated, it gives CASSPMGGGRGELFF.

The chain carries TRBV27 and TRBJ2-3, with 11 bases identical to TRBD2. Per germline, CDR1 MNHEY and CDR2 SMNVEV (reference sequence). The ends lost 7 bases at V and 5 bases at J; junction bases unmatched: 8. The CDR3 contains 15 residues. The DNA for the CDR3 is TGTGCCAGCACCCCACTAGCGGGAGTAATAGATACGCAGTATTTT. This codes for CASTPLAGVIDTQYF.

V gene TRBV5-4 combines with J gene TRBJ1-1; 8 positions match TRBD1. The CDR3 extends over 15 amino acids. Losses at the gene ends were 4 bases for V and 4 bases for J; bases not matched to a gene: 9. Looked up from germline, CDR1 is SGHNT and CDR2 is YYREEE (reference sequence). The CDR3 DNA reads TGTGCCAGCAGCGGAACGACAGGGGAGGCCACTGAAGCTTTCTTT. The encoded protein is CASSGTTGEATEAFF.